This TCR beta chain was documented in a study of blood T cell repertoires in COVID-19. The CDR3 covers 17 residues. Per the germline V gene, CDR1 is LNHDA and CDR2 is SQIVND (reference sequence). Losses at the gene ends were 5 bases for V and 5 bases for J; bases not matched to a gene: 8. Method: immunoSEQ multiplex PCR; TCRdb's copy keeps in-frame clones and lacks some. This table has over 130,000 clones, around nine tenths appearing once. The sample was peripheral blood. This rearrangement joins TRBV19 to TRBJ2-5; TRBD2 agrees at 16 bases. This receptor was identified in a man in his 60s with active or convalescent COVID-19. DNA for the CDR3: TGTGCCAGTAGTTCGGGACTAGCGGGAGGGAGACACGAGACCCAGTACTTC. Encoded protein: CASSSGLAGGRHETQYF.